This T cell receptor beta chain was profiled in a study of ipilimumab plus nivolumab after autologous stem cell transplantation. Assay used: immunoSEQ multiplex PCR; TCRdb lists only in-frame clones, some missing. The table has some 40,000 clones, approximately 92% seen once; the top ten hold approximately 0.92%. Germline CDR1 reads SGHTA; CDR2 reads FQGTGA. This CDR3 has 14 amino acids. V lost 4 bases, J lost 5 bases, and 14 bases lay in between. Starting 14 to 28 days after autologous transplant, ipilimumab 1 mg/kg was given. The TCR was taken from a male donor with multiple myeloma. The sequenced sample was PBMCs, obtained in a trial of ipilimumab plus nivolumab as post-transplant consolidation. J is TRBJ1-1 and V is TRBV7-3; D remains unclear. The CDR3 sequence is CASSSTPGMTEAFF. CDR3 in DNA: TGTGCCAGCAGCTCCACCCCGGGCATGACTGAAGCTTTCTTT. Looking up the rest from reference TRBV7-3 and TRBJ1-1 gives the full variable domain: GAGVSQTPSNKVTEKGKYVELRCDPISGHTALYWYRQSLGQGPEFLIYFQGTGAADDSGLPNDRFFAVRPEGSVSTLKIQRTERGDSAVYLCASSSTPGMTEAFFGQGTRLTVV.